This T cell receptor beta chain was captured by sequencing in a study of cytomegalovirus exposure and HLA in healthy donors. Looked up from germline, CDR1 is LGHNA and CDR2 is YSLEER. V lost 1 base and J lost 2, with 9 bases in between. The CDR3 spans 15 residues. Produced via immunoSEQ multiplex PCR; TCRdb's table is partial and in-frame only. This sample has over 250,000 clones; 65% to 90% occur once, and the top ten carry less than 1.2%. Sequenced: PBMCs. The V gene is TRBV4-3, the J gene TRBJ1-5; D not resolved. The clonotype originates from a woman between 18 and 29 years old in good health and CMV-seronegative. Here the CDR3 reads CASSQVHGGNQPQHF. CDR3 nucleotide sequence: TGCGCCAGCAGCCAAGTTCACGGGGGCAATCAGCCCCAGCATTTT.